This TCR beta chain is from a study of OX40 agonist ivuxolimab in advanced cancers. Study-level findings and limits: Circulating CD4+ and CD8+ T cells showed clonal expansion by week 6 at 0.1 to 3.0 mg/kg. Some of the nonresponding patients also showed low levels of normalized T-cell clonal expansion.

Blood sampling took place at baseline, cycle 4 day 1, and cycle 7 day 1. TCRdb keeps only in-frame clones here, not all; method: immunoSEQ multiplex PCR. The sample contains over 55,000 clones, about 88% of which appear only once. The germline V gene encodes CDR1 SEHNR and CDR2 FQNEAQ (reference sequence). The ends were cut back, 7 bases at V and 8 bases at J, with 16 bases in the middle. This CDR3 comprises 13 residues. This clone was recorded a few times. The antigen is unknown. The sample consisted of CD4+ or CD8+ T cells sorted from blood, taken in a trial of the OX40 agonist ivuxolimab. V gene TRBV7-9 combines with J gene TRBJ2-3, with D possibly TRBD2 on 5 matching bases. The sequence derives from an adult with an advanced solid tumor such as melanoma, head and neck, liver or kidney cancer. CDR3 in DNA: TGTGCCAGCAACATCGAGGGCGTCGGTACGCAGTATTTT. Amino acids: CASNIEGVGTQYF. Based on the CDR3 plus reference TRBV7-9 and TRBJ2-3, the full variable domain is DTGVSQNPRHKITKRGQNVTFRCDPISEHNRLYWYRQTLGQGPEFLTYFQNEAQLEKSRLLSDRFSAERPKGSFSTLEIQRTEQGDSAMYLCASNIEGVGTQYFGPGTRLTVL.